A selection of T cell receptor beta chains follows, all from one sample in a study of blood T cell repertoires in COVID-19. TCRdb's table, derived via immunoSEQ multiplex PCR, lists solely in-frame clones and lacks some. The sample lists 85,000 to 100,000 clones, roughly 85% occurring once. The sequencing input was peripheral blood. These receptors were obtained from a man aged 55 to 69 with acute or convalescent COVID-19. Each CDR3 is given with its conserved first and last residue. Fields, in order: J gene, V gene, CDR3 protein.

j_call: TRBJ2-1; v_call: TRBV6-2/TRBV6-3; cdr3_aa: CASSSSPPGSYNEQFF
j_call: TRBJ2-7; v_call: TRBV5-1; cdr3_aa: CASSGGLAANANNEQYF
j_call: TRBJ1-4; v_call: TRBV5-5; cdr3_aa: CASSSIAELGEKLFF
j_call: TRBJ2-2; v_call: TRBV30; cdr3_aa: CAWSQTGPGELFF
j_call: TRBJ1-4; v_call: TRBV9; cdr3_aa: CASSEGGPQEEKLFF
j_call: TRBJ1-1; v_call: TRBV9; cdr3_aa: CASSPRQGAHTEAFF
j_call: TRBJ2-5; v_call: TRBV15; cdr3_aa: CATSRRSASGKETQYF
j_call: TRBJ2-7; v_call: TRBV7-8; cdr3_aa: CASSKLAGAIEQYF
j_call: TRBJ1-6; v_call: TRBV21-1; cdr3_aa: CASNPGGAGYNSPLHF
j_call: TRBJ2-7; v_call: TRBV6-2/TRBV6-3; cdr3_aa: CASSYLAGGPYEQYF
j_call: TRBJ1-5; v_call: TRBV15; cdr3_aa: CATSRFKGRNQPQHF
j_call: TRBJ1-2; v_call: TRBV11-2; cdr3_aa: CASSLSQGLRNGYTF
j_call: TRBJ2-7; v_call: TRBV9; cdr3_aa: CASSVESLGQFSEQYF
j_call: TRBJ1-4; v_call: TRBV25-1; cdr3_aa: CASSDQAGDEKLFF
j_call: TRBJ1-5; v_call: TRBV29-1; cdr3_aa: CSVLTGDRNQPQHF
j_call: TRBJ1-6; v_call: TRBV15; cdr3_aa: CATSRDLRTPLHF
j_call: TRBJ2-2; v_call: TRBV27; cdr3_aa: CASSDTDRRTGELFF
j_call: TRBJ2-5; v_call: TRBV4-1; cdr3_aa: CASSLEASGSGETQYF
j_call: TRBJ1-2; v_call: TRBV7-9; cdr3_aa: CASSFEGAYGYTF
j_call: TRBJ2-7; v_call: TRBV23-1; cdr3_aa: CASSQPGQGVYEQYF
j_call: TRBJ2-5; v_call: TRBV11-2; cdr3_aa: CASSPGAGQGRRETQYF
j_call: TRBJ1-6; v_call: TRBV7-2; cdr3_aa: CASSLRQGRPDSPLHF
j_call: TRBJ1-1; v_call: TRBV6-5; cdr3_aa: CASSRQGSDTEAFF
j_call: TRBJ2-7; v_call: TRBV19; cdr3_aa: CASSMRAGLLSYEQYF
j_call: TRBJ1-6; v_call: TRBV5-4; cdr3_aa: CASSSRSYNSPLHF
j_call: TRBJ1-1; v_call: TRBV5-1; cdr3_aa: CASSPVQNTEAFF
j_call: TRBJ1-1; v_call: TRBV7-9; cdr3_aa: CASSSQGARTEAFF
j_call: TRBJ2-2; v_call: TRBV5-1; cdr3_aa: CASSLDRRTGELFF
j_call: TRBJ2-5; v_call: TRBV18; cdr3_aa: CASSPQETQYF
j_call: TRBJ1-1; v_call: TRBV5-1; cdr3_aa: CARSGAWDRGGTEAFF
j_call: TRBJ2-7; v_call: TRBV6-5; cdr3_aa: CASKRGYLADEQYF
j_call: TRBJ2-1; v_call: TRBV24-1; cdr3_aa: CATGTGSHNEQFF
j_call: TRBJ2-5; v_call: TRBV7-3; cdr3_aa: CASSPGLAGVETQYF
j_call: TRBJ1-2; v_call: TRBV12-3/TRBV12-4; cdr3_aa: CASSRDYGYTF
j_call: TRBJ1-6; v_call: TRBV10-3; cdr3_aa: CAITRDRNSPLHF
j_call: TRBJ2-3; v_call: TRBV19; cdr3_aa: CASSIAGLPPTDTQYF
j_call: TRBJ2-3; v_call: TRBV25-1; cdr3_aa: CASSAAGTDTQYF
j_call: TRBJ1-5; v_call: TRBV18; cdr3_aa: CASSYRESNQPQHF
j_call: TRBJ2-7; v_call: TRBV7-2; cdr3_aa: CASSLEWTGLYEQYF